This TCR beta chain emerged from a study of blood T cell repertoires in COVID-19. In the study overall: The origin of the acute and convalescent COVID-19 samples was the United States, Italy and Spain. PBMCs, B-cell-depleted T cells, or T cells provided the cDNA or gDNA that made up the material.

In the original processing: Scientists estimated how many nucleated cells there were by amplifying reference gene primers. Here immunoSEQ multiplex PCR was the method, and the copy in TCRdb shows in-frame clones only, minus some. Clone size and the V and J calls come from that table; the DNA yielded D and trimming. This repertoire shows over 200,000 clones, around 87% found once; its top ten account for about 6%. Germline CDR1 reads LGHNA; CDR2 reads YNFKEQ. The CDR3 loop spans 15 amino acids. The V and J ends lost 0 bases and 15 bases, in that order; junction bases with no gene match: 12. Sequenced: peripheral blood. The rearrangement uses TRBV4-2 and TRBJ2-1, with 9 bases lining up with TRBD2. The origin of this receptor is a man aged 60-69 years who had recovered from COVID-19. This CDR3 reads CASSQEVERGAIRFF. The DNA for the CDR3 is TGTGCCAGCAGCCAAGAGGTTGAGCGGGGGGCTATACGGTTCTTC.